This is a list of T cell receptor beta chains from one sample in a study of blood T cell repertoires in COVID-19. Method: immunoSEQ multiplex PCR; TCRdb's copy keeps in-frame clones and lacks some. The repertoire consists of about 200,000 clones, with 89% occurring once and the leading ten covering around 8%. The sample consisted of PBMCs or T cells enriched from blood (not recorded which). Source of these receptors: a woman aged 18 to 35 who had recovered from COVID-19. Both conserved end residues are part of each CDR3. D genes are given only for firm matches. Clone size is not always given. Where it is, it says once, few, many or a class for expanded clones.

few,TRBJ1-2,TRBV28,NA,TGTGCCAGCAGCGGTGTGGACTATGGCTACACCTTC,CASSGVDYGYTF
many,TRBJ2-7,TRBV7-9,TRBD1,TGTGCCAGCAGCTTGACAGGGAGCTCCTACGAGCAGTACTTC,CASSLTGSSYEQYF
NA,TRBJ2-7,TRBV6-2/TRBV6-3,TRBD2,TGTGCCAGCAGTTGGTCCGGACTAGCGGGGCACCATCCCTACGAGCAGTACTTC,CASSWSGLAGHHPYEQYF
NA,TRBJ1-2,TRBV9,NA,TGTGCCAGCAGCGTATTTCGCGGGAATAACTATGGCTACACCTTC,CASSVFRGNNYGYTF
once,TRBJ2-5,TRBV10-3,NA,TGTGCCATCAGATCAGACAGTCAAGAGACCCAGTACTTC,CAIRSDSQETQYF
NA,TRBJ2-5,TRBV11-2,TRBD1,TGTGCCAGCAGCCCTGACAGGGGGCTAGAGACCCAGTACTTC,CASSPDRGLETQYF
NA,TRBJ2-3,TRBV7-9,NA,TGTGCCAGCAGCCAGTGGGGGGAAGATACGCAGTATTTT,CASSQWGEDTQYF
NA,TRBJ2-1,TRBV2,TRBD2,TGTGCCAGCCGAGGCGGGGGGGAAAATGAGCAGTTCTTC,CASRGGGENEQFF
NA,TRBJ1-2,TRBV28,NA,TGTGCCAGCACCCTACGGGGGGGCGCTGGCTACACCTTC,CASTLRGGAGYTF
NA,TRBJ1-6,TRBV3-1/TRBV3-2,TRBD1,TGTGCCAGCAGCCAAGCGCCGGGACAGGCGCAATCACCCCTCCACTTT,CASSQAPGQAQSPLHF
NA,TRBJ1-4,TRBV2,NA,TGTGCCAGCAGTCCGGGGGGCGAAAAACTGTTTTTT,CASSPGGEKLFF
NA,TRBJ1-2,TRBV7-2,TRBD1,TGTGCCAGCAGCTCTACAGGGGGCGCGTATGGCTACACCTTC,CASSSTGGAYGYTF
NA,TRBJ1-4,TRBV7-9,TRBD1,TGTGCCAGCACTTCCGGGACAGGGGGAGAAAAACTGTTTTTT,CASTSGTGGEKLFF
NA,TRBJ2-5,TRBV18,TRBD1,TGTGCCAGCTCACGAGACAGGGATATCCAAGAGACCCAGTACTTC,CASSRDRDIQETQYF
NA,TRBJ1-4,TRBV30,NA,TGTGCCTGGAGCAACAGGGAGAGGCTGTTTTTT,CAWSNRERLFF
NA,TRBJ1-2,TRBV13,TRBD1,TGTGCCAGCAGCGCGTCGAACAGGGGGGAGTATGGCTACACCTTC,CASSASNRGEYGYTF
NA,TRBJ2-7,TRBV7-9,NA,TGTGCCAGCAGCCCTGGACAGAATATCTACGAGCAGTACTTC,CASSPGQNIYEQYF
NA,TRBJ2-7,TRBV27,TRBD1,TGTGCCAGCAGCCCCGGACAGGGGGCGCGTGAGCAGTACTTC,CASSPGQGAREQYF
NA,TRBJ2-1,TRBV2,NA,TGTGCCAGCAGTGAATCAAGGGACAACTACAATGAGCAGTTCTTC,CASSESRDNYNEQFF
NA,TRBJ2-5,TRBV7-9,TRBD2,TGTGCCAGCAGCTTAGGCCCTAGCGGGGTCGTAGAGACCCAGTACTTC,CASSLGPSGVVETQYF
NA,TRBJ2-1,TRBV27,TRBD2,TGTGCCAGCAAGTCGGGCCTAGCGGGGGCCGGGGAGCAGTTCTTC,CASKSGLAGAGEQFF
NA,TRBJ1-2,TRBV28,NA,TGTGCCAGCAGTTTCGACAGTAAAGGCTACACCTTC,CASSFDSKGYTF
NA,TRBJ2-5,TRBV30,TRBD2,TGTGCCTGGACGGGCGGGGGGGCTTATGAGACCCAGTACTTC,CAWTGGGAYETQYF
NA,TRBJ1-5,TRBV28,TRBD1,TGTGCCAGCAGTTTTGGGGCAAGGGGGCCCAATCAGCCCCAGCATTTT,CASSFGARGPNQPQHF
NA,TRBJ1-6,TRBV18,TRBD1,TGTGCCAGGGCCGGGACAGCCTATAATTCACCCCTCCACTTT,CARAGTAYNSPLHF
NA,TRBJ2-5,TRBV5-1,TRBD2,TGCGCCAGCAGCGGGACTAGCGGGGGGGCCCAAGAGACCCAGTACTTC,CASSGTSGGAQETQYF
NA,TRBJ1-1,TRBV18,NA,TGTGCCAGCTCTCCTGGGGCGAACACTGAAGCTTTCTTT,CASSPGANTEAFF
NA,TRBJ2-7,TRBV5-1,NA,TGCGCCAGCAGCTCCACCACTAGCGAGCAGTACTTC,CASSSTTSEQYF
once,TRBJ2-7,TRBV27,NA,TGTGCCAGCAGTTTTGTTGGGCCTTTGACCGGCGAGCAGTACTTC,CASSFVGPLTGEQYF
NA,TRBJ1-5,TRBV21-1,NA,TGTGCCAGCAGCAAAACCGGCGGACAGGGCTATTATCAGCCCCAGCATTTT,CASSKTGGQGYYQPQHF
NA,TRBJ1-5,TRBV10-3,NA,TGTGCCACCAAAACAGGGCTTGATCAGCCCCAGCATTTT,CATKTGLDQPQHF
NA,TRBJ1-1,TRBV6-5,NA,TGTGCCAGCAGTTACACACAGGGCGTCGGCGCTGAAGCTTTCTTT,CASSYTQGVGAEAFF
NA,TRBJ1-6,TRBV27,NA,TGTGCCAGCAGTTACCGGGACTTGAATTCACCCCTCCACTTT,CASSYRDLNSPLHF
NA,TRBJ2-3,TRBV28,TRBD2,TGTGCCAGCAGTTTAGAAGAAGCGGGATTCACAGATACGCAGTATTTT,CASSLEEAGFTDTQYF
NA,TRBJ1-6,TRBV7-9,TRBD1,TGTGCCAGCAGCCCCCGGACAGGGAATTCACCCCTCCACTTT,CASSPRTGNSPLHF
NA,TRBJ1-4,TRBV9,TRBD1,TGTGCCAGCAGCGTTACAGGGGCAGGGGGTGAAAAACTGTTTTTT,CASSVTGAGGEKLFF
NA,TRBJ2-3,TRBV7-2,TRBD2,TGTGCCAGCAGCTACCGTCTAGCGGGGGCTACAGATACGCAGTATTTT,CASSYRLAGATDTQYF